The rows below give T cell receptor beta chains drawn from one sample of a study of shared clonotypes between healthy human individuals. Here immunoSEQ multiplex PCR was the method, and the copy in TCRdb shows in-frame clones only, minus some. This repertoire shows over 950,000 clones, roughly 80% found once; its top ten account for approximately 0.9%. Sequencing was performed on memory CD4+ T cells from PBMCs. Every receptor here comes from a man in his late teens or twenties in good health. Some clones in this sample may be carry-over from other donors' samples. Both conserved end residues are trimmed from each CDR3. A D gene is named only where the DNA matches it firmly.

v_gene,d_gene,CDR3aa
TRBV4-3,TRBD2,ASSQDLAGGSDTQY
TRBV6-5,.,ASRPGRTLGQY
TRBV7-9,.,ASSPRGWEGTQY
TRBV9,.,ASSVAASSYEQY
TRBV2,.,ASISTVEGGYT
TRBV5-1,.,ASSLTRVTGELF
TRBV9,TRBD2,ASSEGLAGAFGEQF
TRBV4-1,.,ASSQGIQETQY
TRBV5-1,.,ASSLAGSNSGNTIY
TRBV29-1,TRBD1,SVGDRTTTGELF
TRBV7-9,.,ASSLGRHSYEQY
TRBV30,TRBD2,AWSSGRASVGELF
TRBV7-2,TRBD1,ASSLGTGIGELF
TRBV6-1,.,ASSLQAGPTEAF
TRBV7-2,.,ASSRRTGKNTEAF
TRBV10-3,.,AISEVGLGNTIY
TRBV5-1,.,ASQARGGGRMNTEAF
TRBV2,.,ASSEWGTATADTQY
TRBV25-1,TRBD1,ASSEETGGEQY
TRBV30,TRBD1,ASQGAETNEKLF
TRBV6-1,.,ASRVRGGSSYEQY
TRBV5-1,.,ASSLDRVNTEAF
TRBV6-4,.,ASSDKSGEREQF
TRBV28,TRBD1,ASSSNGQGGQPQH
TRBV5-4,.,ASHDQSNTGELF
TRBV29-1,TRBD1,SARQGGNEQY
TRBV10-3,.,ATHDGGAGGETQY
TRBV14,.,ASSQWVGNTGELF
TRBV30,TRBD1,AWVTGGDVGYT
TRBV30,TRBD2,AWSGSGGETQY
TRBV7-3,TRBD2,ASSPPGTSSYNEQF